Below are 16 T cell receptor beta chains sequenced from a single sample in a study of PD-1 blockade in classical Hodgkin lymphoma. Some clones are missing from TCRdb's copy, which holds only in-frame ones; the method was immunoSEQ multiplex PCR. Of 25,000 to 35,000 clones in the sample, approximately 81% were seen once. The time point denotes: cycle 4 day 1 (C4D1), after more than five weeks of nivolumab. All the patients suffered relapse after autologous stem cell transplantation, and brentuximab vedotin exposure differed. The authors purified CD4+ T cells from thawed PBMCs by magnetic negative selection. Sequencing was performed on CD4+ T cells from blood, taken before the fourth cycle of nivolumab. The origin of the receptors is a human donor with classical Hodgkin lymphoma.

This clone has more than one count but fewer than ten. V is TRBV28 and J is TRBJ2-7; TRBD1 matches 8 bases. The CDR3 contains 14 residues. Germline CDR1 reads MDHEN; CDR2 reads SYDVKM. V was pared by 4 bases and J by 7 bases, with 9 bases of the junction left unmatched. The chain's CDR3 is CASSSPWTGREQYF. As DNA, the CDR3 is TGTGCCAGCAGTTCCCCCTGGACAGGGAGAGAGCAGTACTTC.

The chain has TRBV20-1 and TRBJ2-5; D may be TRBD1 (6 bases). The V and J ends lost 7 bases and 1 base respectively, with 7 bases between them. The CDR3 sequence is 11 residues long. Per germline, CDR1 DFQATT and CDR2 SNEGSKA (reference sequence). CDR3: CSVRGQETQYF. CDR3 DNA: TGCAGTGTCAGGGGCCAAGAGACCCAGTACTTC.

Notes on this clone: The sample carries other DNA sequences with the same CDR3. This chain links TRBV9 with TRBJ2-7; tentative D call: TRBD1 (6 bases). The CDR3 totals 13 residues. Trimming left V 0 bases short and J 3 bases short, with 7 bases between. The germline gives CDR1 SGDLS, CDR2 YYNGEE. This CDR3 is CASSVAQGYEQYF. The DNA for the CDR3 is TGTGCCAGCAGCGTAGCACAGGGCTACGAGCAGTACTTC.

The rearrangement joins TRBV6-6 to TRBJ1-1; the match to TRBD1 covers 8 bases. Looked up from germline, CDR1 is MNHNY and CDR2 is SVGAGI (reference sequence). V gave up 7 bases and J gave up 4 bases; unmatched junction bases: 8. This CDR3 is built from 14 residues. The DNA of the CDR3 is TGTGCCAGCACTCAGACAGGGGCGAGCACTGAAGCTTTCTTT. Its protein product is CASTQTGASTEAFF.

This chain links TRBV6-5 with TRBJ1-2; the D gene is possibly TRBD1 (5 bases). The CDR3 loop spans 15 amino acids. The V and J ends lost 2 bases and 7 bases respectively, with 17 bases between them. Looked up from germline, CDR1 is MNHEY and CDR2 is SVGAGI. This CDR3 reads CASSYLPGALGGYTF. In DNA form, the CDR3 reads TGTGCCAGCAGTTACCTCCCCGGGGCGTTGGGTGGCTACACCTTC.

The genes are TRBV28 and TRBJ1-2, with 7 bases identical to TRBD1. This CDR3 region has 15 residues. V trimming: 6 bases; J trimming: 10 bases; junction bases outside the gene matches: 17. Per the germline V gene, CDR1 is MDHEN and CDR2 is SYDVKM. The CDR3 protein is CASSRPSTGFSLYTF. The CDR3 DNA sequence: TGTGCCAGCAGCCGTCCGTCGACAGGGTTTTCCCTCTACACCTTC.

The chain uses TRBV30 and TRBJ1-1, with 7 bases lining up with TRBD1. The CDR3 consists of 11 residues. Germline CDR1 is GTSNPN and CDR2 is SVGIG (reference sequence). Trimming removed 7 bases from V and 5 bases from J; junction bases left unmatched: 4. The CDR3 region has the DNA TGTGCCTTGGGCAGGGGGACTGAAGCTTTCTTT. It yields the protein CALGRGTEAFF.

The V gene is TRBV5-1, the J gene TRBJ1-2, with a tentative D call TRBD1 (6 bases). The germline V gene encodes CDR1 SGHRS and CDR2 YFSETQ. Trimming pared 1 base from V and 6 bases from J, leaving 10 bases between. The CDR3 is 13 residues long. Written as DNA, the CDR3 is TGCGCCAGCAGCTTGTATAGGGGGGATGGCTACACCTTC. It specifies CASSLYRGDGYTF.

The V and J genes are TRBV7-6 and TRBJ1-6; 8 nucleotides match TRBD1. This CDR3 has 17 residues. The J segment lost 0 bases and the V segment lost 5 bases, leaving 6 bases of the junction unmatched. Germline V gene sequence: CDR1 SGHVS, CDR2 FNYEAQ. In nucleotides, the CDR3 is TGTGCCAGCAGCCGTTGGGACAGGAGCTCCTATAATTCACCCCTCCACTTT. This gives the protein CASSRWDRSSYNSPLHF.

The V and J genes are TRBV6-5 and TRBJ1-5, with D possibly matching TRBD1 (5 bases). The CDR3 length is 14 residues. V was cut by 2 bases and J by 1 base, with 6 bases left in between. From germline, CDR1 is MNHEY and CDR2 SVGAGI. The CDR3 DNA follows: TGTGCCAGCAGTTACGGGGGAAGCAATCAGCCCCAGCATTTT. Translating it yields CASSYGGSNQPQHF.

This clone was seen just once. An end of the junction differs from the germline gene, which may be a read error. The chain has TRBV6-5 and TRBJ1-5; D possibly corresponds to TRBD1 (5 bases). This CDR3 has 14 amino acids. Germline assignment: CDR1 MNHEY and CDR2 SVGAGI. CDR3 sequence (DNA): TGTGCCAGCACTTACCGGGACGGGAATCAGCCCCAGCATTTT. It is translated as CASTYRDGNQPQHF.

This clone was recorded only once. This chain joins TRBV6-5 and TRBJ2-3; TRBD2 matches 7 bases. Germline V gene data show CDR1 as MNHEY and CDR2 as SVGAGI. The CDR3 runs to 15 residues. The trim removed 6 bases at V and 8 bases at J, leaving 14 bases unmatched. The CDR3 is CASRTGGGRGGTQYF. The CDR3 region has the DNA TGTGCCAGCAGAACTGGCGGGGGACGCGGGGGTACGCAGTATTTT.

The chain carries TRBV5-1 and TRBJ2-7; D is uncertain. This CDR3 comprises 13 residues. Deletions cut 4 bases from V and 4 bases from J, with 12 bases between. The germline CDR1 and CDR2 sequences are SGHRS and YFSETQ. The CDR3 DNA follows: TGCGCCAGCAGCCCAGAAACGTTTTACGAGCAGTACTTC. Protein product: CASSPETFYEQYF.

The CDR3 DNA sequence: TGTGCCAGCAGTAACCAGGGAGATAGCAATCAGCCCCAGCATTTT. Encoded protein: CASSNQGDSNQPQHF. This chain links TRBV6-6 with TRBJ1-5; tentative D call: TRBD1 (5 bases). Germline V lookup: CDR1 MNHNY, CDR2 SVGAGI (reference sequence). The CDR3 runs 15 residues. Trimming took off 5 bases at V and 0 bases at J, with 11 bases between the two ends.

The chain couples TRBV6-6 to TRBJ2-7; D possibly corresponds to TRBD2 (6 bases). The CDR3 covers 16 residues. The V end lost 5 bases, the J end lost 0 bases, and 17 bases lay between the germline ends. The germline gives CDR1 MNHNY, CDR2 SVGAGI (reference sequence). The CDR3 nucleotides read TGTGCCAGCAGTCCTTCCCCGGGACTGGACTCCTACGAGCAGTACTTC. It specifies CASSPSPGLDSYEQYF.

This clone was found a few times. The V and J genes are TRBV5-1 and TRBJ2-2; tentative D call: TRBD2 (5 bases). The V and J ends lost 4 bases and 4 bases respectively, with 11 bases between them. CDR1 is SGHRS, CDR2 YFSETQ, per germline. The CDR3 totals 14 residues. CDR3 bases: TGCGCCAGCAGCATAGAGGGAACCACCGGGGAGCTGTTTTTT. Protein product: CASSIEGTTGELFF.